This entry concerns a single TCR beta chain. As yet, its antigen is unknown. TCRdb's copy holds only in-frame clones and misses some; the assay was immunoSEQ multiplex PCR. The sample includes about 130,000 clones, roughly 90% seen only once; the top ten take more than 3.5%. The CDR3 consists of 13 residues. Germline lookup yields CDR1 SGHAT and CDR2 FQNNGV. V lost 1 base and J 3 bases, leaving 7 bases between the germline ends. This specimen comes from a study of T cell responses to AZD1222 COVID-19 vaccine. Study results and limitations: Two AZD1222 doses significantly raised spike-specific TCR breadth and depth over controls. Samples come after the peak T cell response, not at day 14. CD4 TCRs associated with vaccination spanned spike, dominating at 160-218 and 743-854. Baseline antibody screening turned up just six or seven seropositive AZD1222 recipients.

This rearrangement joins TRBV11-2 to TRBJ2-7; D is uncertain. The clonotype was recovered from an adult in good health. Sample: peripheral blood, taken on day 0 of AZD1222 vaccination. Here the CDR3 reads CASSLGWGYEQYF. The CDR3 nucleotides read TGTGCCAGCAGCTTAGGGTGGGGCTACGAGCAGTACTTC.